This record concerns one T cell receptor beta chain sequence. This clonotype is assessed as medium-sized (0.01 to 0.1%). Its cognate antigen has yet to be identified. Base quality data are lacking; no much larger clone is found one base away. To prepare the library, 5' RACE was applied. The reads were generated on a NextSeq 500. To allow correction of PCR and sequencing errors, the TCR library protocol tagged every TCR cDNA molecule with a unique molecular identifier. For the original study's pipeline: Decombinator tools were used for TCR identification, UMI-based error correction and CDR3 extraction. TCRs above a frequency of 2 per 1,000, corresponding to the top 1% of the tumor frequency distribution, were defined as expanded. Expanded tumor TCRs were classed as regional if statistically deemed absent (corrected P<0.05) from at least one tumor region, otherwise ubiquitous. Each repertoire was subsampled 100 times to 5,000 TCRs, after which Renyi diversity was computed with the R vegan package. CDR3 similarity networks were built from amino acid triplet string-kernel similarity, connecting CDR3s with pairwise similarity above 0.82. TCRdb trimmed public reads at Q25 via fastp, called clones via MiXCR and kept in-frame beta chains. Here each entry gathers all rows of one CDR3 protein and keeps the most common genes and DNA. In this record, the V and J calls reflect TCRdb's handling and not the investigators' own analysis. The sample records some 13,000 distinct CDR3 sequences, around 3.8% of which are singletons. In total, the top ten clones hold more than 6% of the sample.

The data originate from a study of spatial heterogeneity in lung cancer (dated 2019 in TCRdb). As for the study more broadly: Beta-chain transcripts were consistently detected in greater numbers than alpha-chain transcripts, which likely reflects a higher abundance of beta-chain transcripts. TCR transcript counts in tumor regions correlated strongly with a T cell transcriptional module score from matched bulk RNA-seq. In the raw uncorrected reads, each unique combination of TCR and UMI appeared more than ten times on average. In non-small cell lung cancer, the study quantitatively compared TCR alpha and beta repertoires across several tumor regions, matched nontumor lung, and blood. The study linked features of the TCR repertoire to counts of nonsynonymous mutations, which were determined by whole-exome sequencing of tumor tissue. Both alpha and beta chains were TCR-sequenced in samples taken at surgery, namely 220 tumor regions, approximately 63 matched nontumor lung samples and 50 to 60 PBMC samples.

The intended sense of this specimen's time point label: sample taken at primary tumor resection. The donors were about 65 patients from the lung TRACERx cohort who had early-stage, untreated non-small cell lung cancer. Without any cell sorting, TCR sequencing was performed on whole RNA extracted either from tumor and nontumor lung tissue or from cryopreserved PBMC samples. Only patients with enough RNA available from two or more tumor regions were chosen for TCR sequencing. Before being selected, tumor and adjacent nontumor lung specimens were reviewed by a lung pathologist. The paper's findings and limits, for the study overall: The count of ubiquitous expanded TCRs correlated with the count of ubiquitous nonsynonymous mutations, and the count of regional expanded TCRs correlated with the count of regional nonsynonymous mutations. Additional single-cell paired TCR alpha and beta sequencing was considered necessary to confirm, at a functional level, the hypothesis that regional TCRs recognize regional mutations. The tumor nonsynonymous mutation count correlated with the number of expanded intratumoral alpha and beta TCRs. TCR-seq coverage of tumor T cells was estimated to be only about 6.7% for alpha chains and about 13% for beta chains.

V trim: 6 bases; J trim: 4 bases; unmatched bases: 4. From cysteine to phenylalanine, the CDR3 is 13 amino acids long. The kept DNA is CDR3 alone, 39 bases in frame from the first base. CDR1 is given as LGHNA and CDR2 as YSLEER, both from the germline V gene. This TCR derives from a male donor with early-stage non-small cell lung cancer. Recombination linked TRBV4-3 to TRBJ1-2; 8 nucleotides in the junction match TRBD1. The specimen was lung tumor tissue, collected at surgery. CDR3 sequence: CASSPGQGYGYTF. The DNA sequence is as follows: TGCGCCAGCAGTCCCGGACAGGGCTATGGCTACACCTTC.